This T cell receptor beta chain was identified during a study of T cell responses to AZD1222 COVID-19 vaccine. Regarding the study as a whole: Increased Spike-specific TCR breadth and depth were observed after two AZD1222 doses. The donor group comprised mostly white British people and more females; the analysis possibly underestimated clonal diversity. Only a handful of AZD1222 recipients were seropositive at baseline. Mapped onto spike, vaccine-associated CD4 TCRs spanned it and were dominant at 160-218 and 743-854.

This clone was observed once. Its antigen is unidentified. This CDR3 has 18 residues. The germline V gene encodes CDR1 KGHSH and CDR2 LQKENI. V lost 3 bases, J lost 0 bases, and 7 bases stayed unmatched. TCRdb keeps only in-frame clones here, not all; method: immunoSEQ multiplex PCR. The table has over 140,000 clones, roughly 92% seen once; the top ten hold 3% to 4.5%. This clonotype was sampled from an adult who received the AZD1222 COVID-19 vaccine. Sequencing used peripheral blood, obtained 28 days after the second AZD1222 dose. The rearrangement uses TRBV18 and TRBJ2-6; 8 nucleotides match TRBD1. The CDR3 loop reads CASSPLGQGPSGANVLTF. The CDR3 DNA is TGTGCCAGCTCACCCCTCGGACAGGGCCCCTCTGGGGCCAACGTCCTGACTTTC.